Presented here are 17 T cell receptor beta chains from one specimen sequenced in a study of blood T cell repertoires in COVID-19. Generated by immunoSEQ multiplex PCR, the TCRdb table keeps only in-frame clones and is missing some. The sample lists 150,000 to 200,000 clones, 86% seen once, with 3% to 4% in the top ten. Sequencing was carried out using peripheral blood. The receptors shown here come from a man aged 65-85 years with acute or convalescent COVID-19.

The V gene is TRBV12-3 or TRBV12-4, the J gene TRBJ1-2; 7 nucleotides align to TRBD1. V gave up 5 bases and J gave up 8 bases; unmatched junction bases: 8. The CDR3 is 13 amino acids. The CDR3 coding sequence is TGTGCCAGCAGTCCCCGACAGGGAGACGGCTACACCTTC. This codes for CASSPRQGDGYTF.

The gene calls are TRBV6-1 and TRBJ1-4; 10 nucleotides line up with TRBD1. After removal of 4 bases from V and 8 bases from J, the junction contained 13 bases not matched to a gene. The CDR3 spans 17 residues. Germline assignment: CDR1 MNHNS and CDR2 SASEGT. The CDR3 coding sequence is TGTGCCAGCAGTGTACCGGGACAGGGGAGGGTTTTAGAAAAACTGTTTTTT. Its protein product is CASSVPGQGRVLEKLFF.

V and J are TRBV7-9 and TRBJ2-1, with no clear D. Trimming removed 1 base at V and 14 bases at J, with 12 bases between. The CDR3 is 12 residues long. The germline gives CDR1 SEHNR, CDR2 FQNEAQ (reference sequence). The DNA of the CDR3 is TGTGCCAGCAGCTTAGAAAGCACCCCTAAGTTCTTC. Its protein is CASSLESTPKFF.

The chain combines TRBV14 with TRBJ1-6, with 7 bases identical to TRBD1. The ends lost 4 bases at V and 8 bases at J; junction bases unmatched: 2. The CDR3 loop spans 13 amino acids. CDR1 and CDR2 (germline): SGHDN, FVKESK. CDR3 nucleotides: TGTGCCAGCAGCCGGCAGGGGGATTCACCCCTCCACTTT. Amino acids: CASSRQGDSPLHF.

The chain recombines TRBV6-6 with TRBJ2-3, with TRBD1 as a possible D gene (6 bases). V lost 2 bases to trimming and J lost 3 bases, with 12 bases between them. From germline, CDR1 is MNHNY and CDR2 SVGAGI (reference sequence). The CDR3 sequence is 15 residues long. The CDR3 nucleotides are TGTGCCAGCAGTTACAGGATAGGGGGTACAGATACGCAGTATTTT. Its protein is CASSYRIGGTDTQYF.

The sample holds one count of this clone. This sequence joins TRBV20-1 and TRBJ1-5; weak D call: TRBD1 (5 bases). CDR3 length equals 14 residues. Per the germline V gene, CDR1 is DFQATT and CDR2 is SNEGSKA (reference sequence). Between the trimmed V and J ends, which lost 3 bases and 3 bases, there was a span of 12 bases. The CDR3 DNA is TGCAGTGCTAGTGGCGGGACGAACAATCAGCCCCAGCATTTT. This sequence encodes CSASGGTNNQPQHF.

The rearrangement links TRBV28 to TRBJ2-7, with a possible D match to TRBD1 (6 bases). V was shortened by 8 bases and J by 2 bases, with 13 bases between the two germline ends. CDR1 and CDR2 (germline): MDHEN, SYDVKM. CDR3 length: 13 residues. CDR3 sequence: CASAPGQAYEQYF. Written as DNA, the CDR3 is TGTGCCAGCGCCCCGGGACAAGCCTACGAGCAGTACTTC.

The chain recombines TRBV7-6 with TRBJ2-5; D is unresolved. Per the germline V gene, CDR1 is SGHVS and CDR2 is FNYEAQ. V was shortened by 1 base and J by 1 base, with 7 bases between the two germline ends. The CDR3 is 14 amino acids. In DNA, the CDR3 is TGTGCCAGCAGCTTAGGGGCCTCCCAAGAGACCCAGTACTTC. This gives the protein CASSLGASQETQYF.

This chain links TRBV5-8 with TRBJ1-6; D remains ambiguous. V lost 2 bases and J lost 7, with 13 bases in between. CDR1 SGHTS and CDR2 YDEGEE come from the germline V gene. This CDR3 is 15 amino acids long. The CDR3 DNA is TGTGCCAGCAGCTTTATCGCCAGGCCAAATTCACCCCTCCACTTT. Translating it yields CASSFIARPNSPLHF. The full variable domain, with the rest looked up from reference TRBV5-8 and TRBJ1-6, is EAGVTQSPTHLIKTRGQQATLRCSPISGHTSVYWYQQALGLGLQFLLWYDEGEERNRGNFPPRFSGRQFPNYSSELNVNALELEDSALYLCASSFIARPNSPLHFGNGTRLTVT.

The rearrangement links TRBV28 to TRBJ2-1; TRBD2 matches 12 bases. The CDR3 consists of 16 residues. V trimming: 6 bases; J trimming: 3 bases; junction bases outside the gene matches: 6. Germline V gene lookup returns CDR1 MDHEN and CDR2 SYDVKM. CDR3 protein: CASRYRLAGVYNEQFF. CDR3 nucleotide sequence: TGTGCCAGCAGATACCGACTAGCGGGGGTCTACAATGAGCAGTTCTTC. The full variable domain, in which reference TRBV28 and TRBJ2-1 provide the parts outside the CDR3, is DVKVTQSSRYLVKRTGEKVFLECVQDMDHENMFWYRQDPGLGLRLIYFSYDVKMKEKGDIPEGYSVSREKKERFSLILESASTNQTSMYLCASRYRLAGVYNEQFFGPGTRLTVL.

The CDR3 DNA follows: TGCGCCAGCAGCTTCAGGAAAGGACAGGATCTCTTCTCTGGAAACACCATATATTTT. As protein: CASSFRKGQDLFSGNTIYF. The chain has TRBV4-1 and TRBJ1-3; TRBD1 matches at 7 bases. J lost 0 bases, V lost 5 bases, and 16 bases had no gene match. Germline V gives CDR1 MGHRA, CDR2 YSYEKL. CDR3 length: 19 residues.

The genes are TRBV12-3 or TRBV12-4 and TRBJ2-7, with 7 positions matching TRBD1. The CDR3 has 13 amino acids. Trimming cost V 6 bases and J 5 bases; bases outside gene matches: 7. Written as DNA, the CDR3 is TGTGCCAGCAGGGCGACAGGGAGCCACGAGCAGTACTTC. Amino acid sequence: CASRATGSHEQYF.

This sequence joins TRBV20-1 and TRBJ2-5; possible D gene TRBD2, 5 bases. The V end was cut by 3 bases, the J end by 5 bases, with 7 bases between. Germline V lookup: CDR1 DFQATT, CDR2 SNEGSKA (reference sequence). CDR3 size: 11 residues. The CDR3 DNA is TGCAGTGCTAGGGGAGTGGAGACCCAGTACTTC. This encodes CSARGVETQYF.

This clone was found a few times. The chain's CDR3 is CASSHDRTGYTEAFF. In DNA form, the CDR3 reads TGTGCCAGCAGTCACGACCGGACAGGGTACACTGAAGCTTTCTTT. The chain employs TRBV6-2 or TRBV6-3 and TRBJ1-1; 8 bases are shared with TRBD1. J was trimmed by 3 bases and V by 5 bases; bases with no gene match: 8. Germline CDR1 reads MNHEY; CDR2 reads SVGEGT. This CDR3 region has 15 residues.

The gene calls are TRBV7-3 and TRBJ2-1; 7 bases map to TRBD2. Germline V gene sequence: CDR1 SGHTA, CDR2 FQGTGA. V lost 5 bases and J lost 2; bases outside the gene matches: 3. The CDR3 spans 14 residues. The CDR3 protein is CASSLAATYNEQFF. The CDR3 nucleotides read TGTGCCAGCAGCCTAGCGGCTACCTACAATGAGCAGTTCTTC.

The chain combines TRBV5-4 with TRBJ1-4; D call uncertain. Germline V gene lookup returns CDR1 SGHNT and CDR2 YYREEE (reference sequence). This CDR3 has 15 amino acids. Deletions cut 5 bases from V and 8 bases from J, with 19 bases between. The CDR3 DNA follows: TGTGCCAGCAGTCCCGCGATCGGGGTAGGGGAAAAACTGTTTTTT. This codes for CASSPAIGVGEKLFF. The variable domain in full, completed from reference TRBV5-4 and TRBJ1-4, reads ETGVTQSPTHLIKTRGQQVTLRCSSQSGHNTVSWYQQALGQGPQFIFQYYREEENGRGNFPPRFSGLQFPNYSSELNVNALELDDSALYLCASSPAIGVGEKLFFGSGTQLSVL.

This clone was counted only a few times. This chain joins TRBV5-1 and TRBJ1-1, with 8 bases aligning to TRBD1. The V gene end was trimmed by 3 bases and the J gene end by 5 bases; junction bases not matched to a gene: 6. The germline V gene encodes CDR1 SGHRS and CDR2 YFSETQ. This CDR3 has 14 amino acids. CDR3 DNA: TGCGCCAGCAGCTCCGACAGGGGTTGGACTGAAGCTTTCTTT. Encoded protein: CASSSDRGWTEAFF.